This T cell receptor beta chain was obtained from a study of T cells in Graves' hyperthyroidism and ophthalmopathy. This clonotype was recorded many times. The antigen remains unidentified. General study findings and limits: The blood repertoire included most of the expanded thyroid clonotypes above 0.001.

RNA transcripts yielded amplified TCR beta CDR3 regions. The TCR CDR3 was amplified in a first-round RT-PCR using the HTBI primer set. TCRdb itself ran the multiplex PCR reads through MiXCR, one entry per CDR3 protein. The table shows around 600,000 distinct CDR3 sequences, with about 14% occurring only once. Material: blood. The TCR was taken from a woman aged 45-59 years with Graves' ophthalmopathy.

The CDR3 loop is CASSQATSSDFQETQYF. The CDR3 bases are TGTGCCAGCAGCCAAGCGACTAGCTCAGATTTCCAAGAGACCCAGTACTTC. V usage is TRBV14 and J usage is TRBJ2-5, with 7 bases matching TRBD2. The CDR3 runs to 17 residues. Per germline, CDR1 SGHDN and CDR2 FVKESK. Trimming at V came to 1 base and at J to 1 base, leaving 9 bases not matched to a gene.